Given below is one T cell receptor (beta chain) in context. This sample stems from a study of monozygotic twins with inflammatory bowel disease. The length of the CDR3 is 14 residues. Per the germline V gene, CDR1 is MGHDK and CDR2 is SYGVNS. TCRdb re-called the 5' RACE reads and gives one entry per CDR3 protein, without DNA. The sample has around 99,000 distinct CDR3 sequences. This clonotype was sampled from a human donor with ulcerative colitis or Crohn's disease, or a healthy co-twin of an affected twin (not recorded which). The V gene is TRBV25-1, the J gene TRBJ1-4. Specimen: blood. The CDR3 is CASSEGLSNEKLFF.